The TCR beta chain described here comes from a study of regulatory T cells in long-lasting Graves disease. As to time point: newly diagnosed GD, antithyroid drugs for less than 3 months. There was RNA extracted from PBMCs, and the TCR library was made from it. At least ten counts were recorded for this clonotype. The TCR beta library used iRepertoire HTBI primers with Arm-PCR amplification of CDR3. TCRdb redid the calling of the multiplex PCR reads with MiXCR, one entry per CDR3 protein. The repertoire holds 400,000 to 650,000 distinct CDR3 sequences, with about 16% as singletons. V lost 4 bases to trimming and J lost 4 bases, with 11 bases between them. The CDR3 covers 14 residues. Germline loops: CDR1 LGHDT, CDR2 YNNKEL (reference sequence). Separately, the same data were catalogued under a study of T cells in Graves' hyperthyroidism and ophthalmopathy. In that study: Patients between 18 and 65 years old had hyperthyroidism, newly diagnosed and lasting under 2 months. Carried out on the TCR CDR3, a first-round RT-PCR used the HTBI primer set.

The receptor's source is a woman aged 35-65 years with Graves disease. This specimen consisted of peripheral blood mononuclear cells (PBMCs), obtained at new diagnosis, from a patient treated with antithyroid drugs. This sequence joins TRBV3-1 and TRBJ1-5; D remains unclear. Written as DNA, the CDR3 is TGTGCCAGCAGCCCCCTCGGTGAGAATCAGCCCCAGCATTTT. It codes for CASSPLGENQPQHF.